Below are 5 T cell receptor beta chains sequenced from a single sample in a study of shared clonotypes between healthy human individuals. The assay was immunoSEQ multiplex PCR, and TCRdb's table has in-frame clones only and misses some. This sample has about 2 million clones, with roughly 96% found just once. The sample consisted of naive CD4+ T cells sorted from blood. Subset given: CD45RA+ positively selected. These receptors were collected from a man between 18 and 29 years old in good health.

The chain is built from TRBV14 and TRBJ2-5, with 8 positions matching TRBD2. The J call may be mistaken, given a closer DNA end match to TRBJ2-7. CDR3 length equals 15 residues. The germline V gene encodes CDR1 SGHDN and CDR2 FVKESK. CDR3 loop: CASSQSGGGTYEQYF. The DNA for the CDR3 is TGTGCCAGCAGCCAATCGGGCGGGGGGACGTACGAGCAGTACTTC.

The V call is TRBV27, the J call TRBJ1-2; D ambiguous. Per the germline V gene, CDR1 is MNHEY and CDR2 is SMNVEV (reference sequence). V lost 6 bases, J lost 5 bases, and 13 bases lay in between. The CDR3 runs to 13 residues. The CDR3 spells CASRDRERYGYTF. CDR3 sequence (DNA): TGTGCCAGCAGGGACCGGGAGAGATATGGCTACACCTTC.

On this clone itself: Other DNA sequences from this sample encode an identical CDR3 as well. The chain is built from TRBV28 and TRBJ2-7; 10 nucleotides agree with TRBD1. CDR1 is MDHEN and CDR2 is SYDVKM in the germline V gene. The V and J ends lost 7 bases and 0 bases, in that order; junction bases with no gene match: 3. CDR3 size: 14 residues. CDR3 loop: CASNRDRGSYEQYF. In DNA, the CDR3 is TGTGCCAGCAACCGGGACAGGGGCTCCTACGAGCAGTACTTC. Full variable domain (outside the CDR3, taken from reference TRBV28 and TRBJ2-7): DVKVTQSSRYLVKRTGEKVFLECVQDMDHENMFWYRQDPGLGLRLIYFSYDVKMKEKGDIPEGYSVSREKKERFSLILESASTNQTSMYLCASNRDRGSYEQYFGPGTRLTVT.

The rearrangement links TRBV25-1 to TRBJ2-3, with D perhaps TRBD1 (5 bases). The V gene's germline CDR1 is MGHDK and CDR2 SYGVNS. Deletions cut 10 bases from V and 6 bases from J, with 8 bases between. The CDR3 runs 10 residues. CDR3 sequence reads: CATGYDTQYF. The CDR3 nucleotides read TGTGCCACAGGGTACGATACGCAGTATTTT. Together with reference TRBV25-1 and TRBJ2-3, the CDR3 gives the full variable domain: EADIYQTPRYLVIGTGKKITLECSQTMGHDKMYWYQQDPGMELHLIHYSYGVNSTEKGDLSSESTVSRIRTEHFPLTLESARPSHTSQYLCATGYDTQYFGPGTRLTVL.

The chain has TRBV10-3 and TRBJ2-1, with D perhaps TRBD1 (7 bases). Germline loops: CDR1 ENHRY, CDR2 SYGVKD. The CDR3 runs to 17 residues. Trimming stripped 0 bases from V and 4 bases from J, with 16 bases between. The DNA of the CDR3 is TGTGCCATCAGTGAGTCGACTCGGGGGACAGCATACAATGAGCAGTTCTTC. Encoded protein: CAISESTRGTAYNEQFF.